A single sample is the source of the 28 T cell receptor beta chains below, sequenced in a study of OX40 agonist ivuxolimab in advanced cancers. Sequencing used immunoSEQ multiplex PCR; TCRdb keeps in-frame clones, though not all of them. Seen here are some 42,000 clones, 86% observed once, and the top ten hold 20% to 25%. The source material was CD4+ or CD8+ T cells sorted from blood, sampled in a trial of the OX40 agonist ivuxolimab. These receptors originate from an adult with an advanced solid tumor such as melanoma, head and neck, liver or kidney cancer.

The chain couples TRBV4-3 to TRBJ1-4; D is perhaps TRBD1 (6 bases). Trimming took off 0 bases at V and 1 base at J, with 18 bases between the two ends. Germline CDR1 LGHNA, CDR2 YSLEER. The CDR3 covers 19 residues. This CDR3 reads CASSQEAGDAFLTNEKLFF. DNA of the CDR3: TGCGCCAGCAGCCAAGAGGCAGGGGACGCTTTCTTAACTAATGAAAAACTGTTTTTT.

The chain employs TRBV7-9 and TRBJ2-2, with D perhaps TRBD1 (5 bases). V gave up 8 bases and J gave up 1 base, with 17 bases separating them. This CDR3 is built from 16 residues. Germline V gene sequence: CDR1 SEHNR, CDR2 FQNEAQ (reference sequence). Here the CDR3 DNA reads TGTGCCAGCCTCCTAATGCAGCAGGGGAACACCGGGGAGCTGTTTTTT. As protein: CASLLMQQGNTGELFF.

The chain uses TRBV28 and TRBJ2-1; the D gene is possibly TRBD1 (5 bases). Germline CDR1 reads MDHEN; CDR2 reads SYDVKM. V was trimmed by 3 bases and J by 0 bases, leaving 6 bases between them. The CDR3 runs to 14 residues. The CDR3 sequence: CASSFQGSYNEQFF. The CDR3 bases are TGTGCCAGCAGTTTTCAGGGCTCCTACAATGAGCAGTTCTTC.

The chain links TRBV28 to TRBJ2-1; D is unresolved. The V and J ends lost 5 bases and 10 bases respectively, with 15 bases between them. The CDR3 extends over 13 amino acids. Germline assignment: CDR1 MDHEN and CDR2 SYDVKM. The CDR3 DNA reads TGTGCCAGCAGTATCCTTAGGGATGACGAGCAGTTCTTC. It encodes CASSILRDDEQFF. The full variable domain, completed using reference TRBV28 and TRBJ2-1, is DVKVTQSSRYLVKRTGEKVFLECVQDMDHENMFWYRQDPGLGLRLIYFSYDVKMKEKGDIPEGYSVSREKKERFSLILESASTNQTSMYLCASSILRDDEQFFGPGTRLTVL.

This sequence joins TRBV28 and TRBJ2-1; the D is unclear. CDR1 is MDHEN and CDR2 is SYDVKM in the germline V gene. The CDR3 sequence is 12 residues long. V shed 2 bases and J shed 14 bases, with 13 bases lying between them. The CDR3 DNA sequence: TGTGCCAGCAGTTTACGGGCGTCTCCCGAGTTCTTC. Its protein product is CASSLRASPEFF.

J is TRBJ2-3 and V is TRBV7-3, with 10 bases that match TRBD1. Germline CDR1 and CDR2: SGHTA and FQGTGA. With V trimmed by 2 bases and J by 5 bases, 7 bases remained unmatched. The CDR3 spans 16 residues. The CDR3 nucleotides read TGTGCCAGCAGCTTAGCCGGACAGGGGGTTGAAGATACGCAGTATTTT. Amino acids: CASSLAGQGVEDTQYF.

V is TRBV9 and J is TRBJ2-7; 10 bases fit TRBD2. V shed 4 bases and J 6 bases; nucleotides not matched to a gene: 7. This CDR3 has 14 residues. CDR1 and CDR2 (germline): SGDLS, YYNGEE. The CDR3 here is CASSSGLARIEQYF. Here the CDR3 DNA reads TGTGCCAGCAGCTCGGGACTAGCGAGGATCGAGCAGTACTTC.

This rearrangement joins TRBV27 to TRBJ1-5; D not resolved. Trimming left V 3 bases short and J 2 bases short, with 8 bases between. Germline V gene data show CDR1 as MNHEY and CDR2 as SMNVEV (reference sequence). The CDR3 totals 14 residues. The CDR3 DNA reads TGTGCCAGCAGTTTCTCCCTTGGCAATCAGCCCCAGCATTTT. Its protein is CASSFSLGNQPQHF.

This chain connects TRBV4-1 to TRBJ2-3; 11 nucleotides agree with TRBD2. Unmatched junction bases numbered 5, after V lost 1 base and J lost 5 bases. Per the germline V gene, CDR1 is MGHRA and CDR2 is YSYEKL. This CDR3 has 16 residues. The CDR3 here is CASSQARLAGGDTQYF. CDR3 sequence (DNA): TGCGCCAGCAGCCAAGCTCGGCTAGCGGGGGGAGATACGCAGTATTTT.

This sequence joins TRBV5-4 and TRBJ1-2; no clear D gene. The ends were cut back, 1 base at V and 4 bases at J, with 8 bases in the middle. Germline V gene lookup returns CDR1 SGHNT and CDR2 YYREEE (reference sequence). The CDR3 loop spans 13 amino acids. CDR3: CASSLWRTYGYTF. In DNA form, the CDR3 reads TGTGCCAGCAGCTTGTGGCGGACCTATGGCTACACCTTC.

This chain connects TRBV25-1 to TRBJ1-2; 7 bases match TRBD1. The germline V gene has CDR1 MGHDK and CDR2 SYGVNS. The J segment lost 4 bases and the V segment lost 5 bases, leaving 7 bases of the junction unmatched. The CDR3 covers 14 residues. The CDR3 DNA sequence: TGTGCCAGCAGTACCTTGACAGGGTCCTATGGCTACACCTTC. Translating it yields CASSTLTGSYGYTF.

Regarding this clone: The sample holds other DNA sequences that translate to the same CDR3. This chain joins TRBV9 and TRBJ1-2; TRBD1 matches 11 bases. Looked up from germline, CDR1 is SGDLS and CDR2 is YYNGEE. The CDR3 has 15 residues. V trimming: 3 bases; J trimming: 4 bases; junction bases outside the gene matches: 5. The CDR3 reads CASSAGQGASYGYTF. The CDR3 nucleotides read TGTGCCAGCAGCGCAGGACAGGGGGCGAGCTATGGCTACACCTTC.

The chain is built from TRBV14 and TRBJ1-5; 8 bases fit TRBD1. This CDR3 contains 14 residues. CDR1 is SGHDN and CDR2 is FVKESK in the germline V gene. Germline trimming cut 1 base from V and 4 bases from J; bases unmatched to any gene: 0. CDR3 nucleotides: TGTGCCAGCAGCCAAGGGACAGGGAATCAGCCCCAGCATTTT. Translating gives CASSQGTGNQPQHF.

The gene calls are TRBV27 and TRBJ1-6; no clear D gene. In germline, CDR1 is MNHEY, CDR2 SMNVEV (reference sequence). This CDR3 region has 14 residues. The germline V and J ends were trimmed by 2 bases and 5 bases, with 7 bases remaining between them. The CDR3 loop reads CASSLGPDNSPLHF. The CDR3 DNA sequence: TGTGCCAGCAGTTTAGGGCCAGATAATTCACCCCTCCACTTT.

This clone was observed a handful of times. V usage is TRBV27 and J usage is TRBJ2-2; D unclear. The CDR3 extends over 13 amino acids. Germline CDR1 MNHEY, CDR2 SMNVEV (reference sequence). V dropped 6 bases and J dropped 6 bases, with 11 bases sitting between them. CDR3 bases: TGTGCCAGCAGCCCCATCGCCGCCGGGGAGCTGTTTTTT. This encodes CASSPIAAGELFF.

J is TRBJ2-7 and V is TRBV18; TRBD2 is a possible D gene (6 bases). Trimming stripped 5 bases from V and 2 bases from J, with 10 bases between. This CDR3 is built from 13 residues. CDR1 and CDR2 (germline): KGHSH, LQKENI. The DNA of the CDR3 is TGTGCCAGCTCAGCGGGGTCGACCTACGAGCAGTACGTC. This translates into CASSAGSTYEQYV.

This clone is a singleton in its sample. The rearrangement joins TRBV5-8 to TRBJ1-5; D unresolved. The V end lost 4 bases, the J end lost 4 bases, and 15 bases lay between the germline ends. The V gene's germline CDR1 is SGHTS and CDR2 YDEGEE. The CDR3 sequence is 15 residues long. CDR3 loop: CASSPVPLSNQPQHF. The CDR3 DNA reads as TGTGCCAGCAGCCCAGTTCCCTTATCAAATCAGCCCCAGCATTTT.

This chain joins TRBV5-1 and TRBJ1-1; 7 nucleotides agree with TRBD1. In germline, CDR1 is SGHRS, CDR2 YFSETQ. The CDR3 has 12 amino acids. Unmatched junction bases numbered 2, after V lost 4 bases and J lost 5 bases. The CDR3 DNA is TGCGCCAGCAGCCCGACAGGGACTGAAGCTTTCTTT. Its protein is CASSPTGTEAFF. Variable domain in full (rest from reference TRBV5-1 and TRBJ1-1): KAGVTQTPRYLIKTRGQQVTLSCSPISGHRSVSWYQQTPGQGLQFLFEYFSETQRNKGNFPGRFSGRQFSNSRSEMNVSTLELGDSALYLCASSPTGTEAFFGQGTRLTVV.

The chain uses TRBV19 and TRBJ2-1; D gene unclear. V was pared by 3 bases and J by 8 bases, with 5 bases between. Per germline, CDR1 LNHDA and CDR2 SQIVND (reference sequence). There are 11 residues in the CDR3. The CDR3: CASSMSDEQFF. CDR3 DNA: TGTGCCAGTAGTATGAGCGATGAGCAGTTCTTC.

J is TRBJ1-1 and V is TRBV6-5; D possibly corresponds to TRBD1 (5 bases). V was trimmed by 7 bases and J by 1 base, leaving 10 bases between them. Germline lookup yields CDR1 MNHEY and CDR2 SVGAGI. The length of the CDR3 is 13 residues. This chain's CDR3 is CASTTGGNTEAFF. The CDR3, as DNA: TGTGCCAGCACAACTGGGGGGAACACTGAAGCTTTCTTT.

V usage is TRBV9 and J usage is TRBJ1-2, with D tentatively TRBD1 (5 bases). V was cut by 3 bases and J by 6 bases, with 21 bases left in between. The CDR3 has 16 amino acids. The germline CDR1 and CDR2 sequences are SGDLS and YYNGEE. CDR3 DNA: TGTGCCAGCAGCGCAGACCGGGACCGACCCAGGGATGGCTACACCTTC. Its protein product is CASSADRDRPRDGYTF.

This clone has more than one count but fewer than ten. This chain joins TRBV9 and TRBJ2-3; D call uncertain. This CDR3 is 15 amino acids long. V was pared by 3 bases and J by 3 bases, with 14 bases between. Germline CDR1 reads SGDLS; CDR2 reads YYNGEE. CDR3 in amino acids: CASSDHDSATDTQYF. Written as DNA, the CDR3 is TGTGCCAGCAGCGACCATGACTCCGCGACAGATACGCAGTATTTT.

The rearrangement joins TRBV28 to TRBJ1-1; D remains unclear. The CDR3 runs 13 residues. Trimming removed 2 bases from V and 3 bases from J, with 7 bases in between. The germline gives CDR1 MDHEN, CDR2 SYDVKM. The CDR3 DNA reads as TGTGCCAGCAGTTTAGGTTGGGACACTGAAGCTTTCTTT. This codes for CASSLGWDTEAFF.

The V and J genes are TRBV29-1 and TRBJ2-3; D is uncertain. The CDR3 extends over 14 amino acids. Germline CDR1 is SQVTM and CDR2 is ANQGSEA. Trimming took 7 bases from V and 0 from J, leaving 14 bases between them. This CDR3 is CSASSAVSTDTQYF. DNA of the CDR3: TGCAGCGCTTCTTCGGCTGTTAGCACAGATACGCAGTATTTT.

V is TRBV19 and J is TRBJ2-7; maybe TRBD2 (6 bases). Germline V gene lookup returns CDR1 LNHDA and CDR2 SQIVND (reference sequence). The V gene lost 2 bases and the J gene lost 6 bases, with 11 bases spanning the gap. This CDR3 contains 13 residues. CDR3 coding DNA: TGTGCCAGTAGTATAAACCGGGGGAGCGAGCAGTACGTC. Translating it yields CASSINRGSEQYV.

The chain employs TRBV5-4 and TRBJ2-5; D uncertain. V lost 0 bases and J lost 1, with 4 bases in between. The length of the CDR3 is 13 residues. Germline lookup yields CDR1 SGHNT and CDR2 YYREEE (reference sequence). The CDR3 DNA reads TGTGCCAGCAGCTTGGTCAGCCAAGAGACCCAGTACTTC. Translation: CASSLVSQETQYF.

The V call is TRBV5-6, the J call TRBJ1-1, with 8 positions matching TRBD1. The CDR3 spans 14 residues. V lost 2 bases, J lost 5 bases, and 5 bases stayed unmatched. CDR1 SGHDT and CDR2 YYEEEE come from the germline V gene. The CDR3: CASSFPGGRTEAFF. CDR3 nucleotides: TGTGCCAGCAGCTTTCCAGGGGGCAGGACTGAAGCTTTCTTT.

This chain uses TRBV10-3 with TRBJ1-1; TRBD1 matches 7 bases. Per the germline V gene, CDR1 is ENHRY and CDR2 is SYGVKD. The CDR3 runs 14 residues. V was clipped by 7 bases and J by 5 bases; unmatched bases: 10. The CDR3 region is CAIKSQGSETEAFF. The DNA for the CDR3 is TGTGCCATCAAGTCACAGGGGAGCGAGACTGAAGCTTTCTTT.